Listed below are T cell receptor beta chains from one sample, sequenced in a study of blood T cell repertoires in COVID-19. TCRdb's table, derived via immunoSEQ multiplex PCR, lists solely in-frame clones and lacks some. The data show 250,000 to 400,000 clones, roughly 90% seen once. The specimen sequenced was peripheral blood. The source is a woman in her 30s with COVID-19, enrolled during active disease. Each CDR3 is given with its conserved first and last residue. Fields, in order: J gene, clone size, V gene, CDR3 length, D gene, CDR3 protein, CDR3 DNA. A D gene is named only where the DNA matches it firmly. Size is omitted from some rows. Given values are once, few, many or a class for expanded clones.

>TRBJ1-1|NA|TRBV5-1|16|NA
CASSLLRGVGSTEAFF
TGCGCCAGCAGCTTGTTGCGAGGCGTGGGTAGCACTGAAGCTTTCTTT
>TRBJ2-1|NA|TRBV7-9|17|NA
CASSLVKEIFPYNEQFF
TGTGCCAGCAGCCTAGTGAAGGAGATCTTCCCGTACAATGAGCAGTTCTTC
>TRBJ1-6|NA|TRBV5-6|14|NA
CASSLGRADSPLHF
TGTGCCAGCAGCTTGGGCAGGGCGGATTCACCCCTCCACTTT
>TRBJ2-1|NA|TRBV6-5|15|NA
CASTYSIGNFNEQFF
TGTGCCAGCACCTATTCAATCGGGAATTTCAATGAGCAGTTCTTC
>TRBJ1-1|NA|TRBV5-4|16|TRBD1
CASSSPGQGRNTEAFF
TGTGCCAGCAGCTCTCCGGGACAGGGTAGGAACACTGAAGCTTTCTTT
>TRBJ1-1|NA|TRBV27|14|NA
CASSIDRTSTEAFF
TGTGCCAGCAGTATAGACAGGACTTCCACTGAAGCTTTCTTT
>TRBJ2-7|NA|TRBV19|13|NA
CASSIDRFGEQYF
TGTGCCAGTAGTATAGATAGATTTGGCGAGCAGTACTTC
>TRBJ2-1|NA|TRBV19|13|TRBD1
CASSIQGVDEQFF
TGTGCCAGTAGTATCCAGGGGGTCGATGAGCAGTTCTTC
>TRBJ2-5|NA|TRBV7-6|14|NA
CASSFMGGLETQYF
TGTGCCAGCAGCTTCATGGGCGGGTTGGAGACCCAGTACTTC
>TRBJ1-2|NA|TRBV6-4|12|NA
CASSDPRQVFAF
TGTGCCAGCAGTGACCCCCGACAGGTTTTCGCCTTC
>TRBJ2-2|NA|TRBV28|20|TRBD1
CASSSSNPKTGRLLYGELFF
TGTGCCAGCAGTTCATCCAACCCTAAGACAGGGAGACTGCTATACGGGGAGCTGTTTTTT
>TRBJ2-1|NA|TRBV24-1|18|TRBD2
CATSGGLAGGRAYNEQFF
TGTGCCACCAGTGGGGGACTAGCGGGAGGTAGAGCCTACAATGAGCAGTTCTTC
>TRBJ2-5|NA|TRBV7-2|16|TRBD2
CASSLELAGYQETQYF
TGTGCCAGCAGCTTAGAGCTAGCGGGGTACCAAGAGACCCAGTACTTC
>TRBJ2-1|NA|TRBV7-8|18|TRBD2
CASSFRLAGAIPYNEQFF
TGTGCCAGCAGCTTTCGACTAGCGGGAGCCATCCCCTACAATGAGCAGTTCTTC
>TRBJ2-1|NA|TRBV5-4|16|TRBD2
CASSGLTSGGRNEQFF
TGTGCCAGCAGCGGGTTGACTAGCGGGGGGCGGAATGAGCAGTTCTTC
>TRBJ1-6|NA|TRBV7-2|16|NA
CASTPGGAAYNSPLHF
TGTGCCAGCACTCCGGGGGGGGCAGCTTATAATTCACCCCTCCACTTT
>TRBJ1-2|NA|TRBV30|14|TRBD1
CAWEGQLTNYGYTF
TGTGCCTGGGAGGGACAGCTAACTAACTATGGCTACACCTTC
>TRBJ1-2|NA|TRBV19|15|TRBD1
CASSTKGQDFYGYTF
TGTGCCAGTAGTACCAAAGGACAGGATTTCTATGGCTACACCTTC
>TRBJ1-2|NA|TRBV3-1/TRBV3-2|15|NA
CASSQEQGAVYGYTF
TGTGCCAGCAGCCAAGAACAAGGGGCAGTCTATGGCTACACCTTC
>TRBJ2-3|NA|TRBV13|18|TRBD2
CASSARSSGRSALDTQYF
TGTGCCAGCAGCGCGCGCTCTAGCGGGAGGAGTGCCCTAGATACGCAGTATTTT
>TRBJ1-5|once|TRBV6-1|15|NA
CASSENTGSSQPQHF
TGTGCCAGCAGTGAAAACACAGGGAGCAGTCAGCCCCAGCATTTT
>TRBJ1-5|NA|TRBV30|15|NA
CAWSTGTLSNQPQHF
TGTGCCTGGAGTACCGGGACACTTAGCAATCAGCCCCAGCATTTT
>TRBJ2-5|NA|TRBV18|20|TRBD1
CASSPTGTGSAGALLKTQYF
TGTGCCAGCTCACCCACCGGGACAGGGTCGGCGGGAGCCCTTTTAAAGACCCAGTACTTC
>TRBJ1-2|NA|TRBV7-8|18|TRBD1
CASSLKRTGEATLGGYTF
TGTGCCAGCAGCTTAAAGCGGACAGGAGAGGCTACGTTGGGTGGCTACACCTTC
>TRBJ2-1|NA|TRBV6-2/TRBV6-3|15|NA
CASSYGRGTYNEQFF
TGTGCCAGCAGTTACGGCAGGGGGACTTACAATGAGCAGTTCTTC
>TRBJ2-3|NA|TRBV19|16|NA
CASSMESTANTDTQYF
TGTGCCAGTAGTATGGAGTCCACGGCGAACACAGATACGCAGTATTTT
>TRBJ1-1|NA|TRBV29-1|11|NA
CSVLGGTEAFF
TGCAGCGTTTTAGGGGGAACTGAAGCTTTCTTT